Detailed here is one T cell receptor beta chain. Its antigen target is currently unknown. Per-nucleotide qualities are absent, and no much larger clonotype sits a single base away. The data were taken from a study of vaccination effects on CD4 cells after COVID-19 (dated by TCRdb to the early 2020s). Describing the broader study: Participants received two doses of either the BNT162b2 or the mRNA-1273 mRNA SARS-CoV-2 vaccine. The study compared SARS-CoV-2 spike-specific CD4+ TCR repertoires before and after mRNA vaccination in COVID-19 convalescent patients and infection-naive vaccine recipients. Altogether, roughly 10 COVID-19 convalescent patients and a handful of SARS-CoV-2-naive healthy vaccine recipients made up the full study. In the study, cultures from other donors were sequenced using the Oncomine TCR Beta short-read assay on an Illumina iSeq 100.

What the study reported, not specific to this receptor: Both infection-induced and vaccine-induced clones contracted markedly at late post-vaccination timepoints, which is consistent with waning T cell responses. Among healthy vaccine recipients, nearly all vaccine-induced clones were SARS-CoV-2 mono-reactive, and only 1 of 255 was cross-reactive with common cold coronaviruses. The study was limited by a small number of convalescent patients, and early post-infection timepoints were lacking.

The library was generated by the immunoSEQ multiplex PCR assay. DNA from the CD4+ T cells that had been cultured and isolated underwent TCR beta CDR3 sequencing. Concerning the study's data processing: Non-productive TCR sequences were removed and reads were trimmed to the CDR3 region, keeping CDR3s of at least 7 amino acids. Antigen-specific clonotypes were identified using the MANAFEST web app by comparison of expansion in peptide wells against reference cultures. To count as positive, a clone had to show expansion at FDR<0.05 compared with the reference and with all other wells, an odds ratio above 5, and a frequency above 0.1% in two replicate wells. A clonotype was defined as cross-reactive if the clonotype was significantly expanded both in SARS-CoV-2 spike wells and in at least one common cold coronavirus spike condition. Using the stringdist R package, CDR3 similarity was measured by Levenshtein distance, and unrooted trees were constructed with ape in R 3.6.1. TCRdb provides this immuneACCESS table in a form limited to in-frame rearrangements. Some clones are lacking; in checked studies, under half of them reflect an unresolved V gene, and why the rest are absent is not known. V, J and clone size were drawn from that table, and D and trimming were deduced from the DNA. The sample data list some 68,000 clones, and about 80% of these were observed just once. The top ten clones comprise 12% of the sample.

To identify antigen-specific CD4+ T cell clonotypes by their expansion, the ViraFEST assay first stimulated PBMC with viral peptide pools and then applied TCR sequencing. After approximately 11 days of culture, CD4+ T cells were isolated with the EasySep CD4+ T cell isolation kit. The absence of prior SARS-CoV-2 infection in healthy vaccine recipients was confirmed by negative nucleocapsid antibodies before and after vaccination. Each well held 1.5 million to 2.5 million PBMC cultured in IMDM containing roughly 5% human AB serum, 10 IU/ml IL-2 and gentamicin, along with about 9.3 ug/ml peptides. Half of the culture medium was replaced with fresh IL-2-containing medium on days 3 and 7. Unless otherwise noted, each peptide stimulation condition was cultured in triplicate wells. PBMC were separated from whole blood using Ficoll-Paque Plus gradient centrifugation and were then either cryopreserved at -140C or used fresh. The overlapping peptide pools covered the spike proteins of SARS-CoV-2 as well as those of the common cold coronaviruses HCoV-NL63, HCoV-OC43 and HCoV-229E. Genomic DNA was extracted from cultured CD4+ T cells with the QIAamp micro DNA kit.

Measured from the cysteine to the phenylalanine, the CDR3 is 13 residues long. Kept here is only the CDR3 DNA, which spans 39 bases and is read in frame from base 1. Trimming at the junction amounts to 4 bases on V and 5 bases on J, and the germline ends lie 9 bases apart. The germline V gene provides CDR1 SGHVS and CDR2 FQNEAQ. Material: CD4+ T cells from PBMCs cultured with SARS-CoV-2 spike peptides, obtained before COVID-19 vaccination. Reading the label with the study, this specimen's cell subset or site is: SARS-CoV-2 spike overlapping peptide pool stimulation. The chain uses TRBV7-8 and TRBJ2-1; the D call could be TRBD1 or TRBD2, with each sharing 5 bases. The source of this sequence is a human donor who received a COVID-19 vaccine. CDR3 sequence: CASSSGPNNEQFF. The DNA reads TGTGCCAGCAGCTCGGGACCGAACAATGAGCAGTTCTTC.